This T cell receptor beta chain was retrieved from a study of T cell repertoires in cytomegalovirus infection. Study details: Evidence of both CMV infection and a matching HLA type came from public TCR beta signatures.

Germline CDR1 MNHEY, CDR2 SVGAGI. This CDR3 has 15 residues. V lost 4 bases to trimming and J lost 10 bases; unmatched junction nucleotides: 11. The table lists this clonotype with a count of one. Its antigen remains unidentified. One entry per CDR3 protein results from TCRdb running MiXCR on the reads. The sample records about 350,000 distinct CDR3 sequences, just under 35% being singletons. This TCR was recovered from a human donor in good health (CMV status not recorded). Some clones in this sample may be carry-over from other donors' samples. This specimen was cultured PBMCs, taken from culture after CMV antigen stimulation. The V and J genes are TRBV6-5 and TRBJ2-1; 9 bases fit TRBD2. The CDR3 sequence is CASSSLLAGVEEQFF. The CDR3 region has the DNA TGTGCCAGCAGTTCTCTTTTAGCGGGAGTCGAAGAGCAGTTCTTC.